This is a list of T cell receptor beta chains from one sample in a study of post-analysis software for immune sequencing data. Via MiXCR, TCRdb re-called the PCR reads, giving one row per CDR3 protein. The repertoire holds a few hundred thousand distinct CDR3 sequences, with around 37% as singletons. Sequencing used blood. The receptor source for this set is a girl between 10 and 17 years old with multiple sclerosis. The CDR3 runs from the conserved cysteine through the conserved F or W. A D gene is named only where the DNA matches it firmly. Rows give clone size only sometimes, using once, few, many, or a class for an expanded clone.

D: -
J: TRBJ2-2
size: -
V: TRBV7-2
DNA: TGTGCCAGCAGCCTCCTCATGGGAGGCGGGGAGCTGTTTTTT
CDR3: CASSLLMGGGELFF

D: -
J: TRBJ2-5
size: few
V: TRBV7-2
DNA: TGTGCCAGCAGCTTCATGATGGGGTCAGAGACCCAGTACTTC
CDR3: CASSFMMGSETQYF

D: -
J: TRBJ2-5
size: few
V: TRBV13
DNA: TGTGCCAGCAGCCGTACCGGGACCCAGTACTTC
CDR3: CASSRTGTQYF

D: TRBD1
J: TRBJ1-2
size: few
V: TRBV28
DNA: TGTGCCAGCAGTGTCAACAGGGGAAGAGGGGATGGCTGCACCTTC
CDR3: CASSVNRGRGDGCTF

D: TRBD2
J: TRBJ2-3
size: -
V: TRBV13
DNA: TGTACCAGCAGCTCCCTCCTAGCGGGGGGGCAGACAGATACGCAGTATTTT
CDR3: CTSSSLLAGGQTDTQYF

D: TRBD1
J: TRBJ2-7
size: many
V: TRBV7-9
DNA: TGTGCCAGCAGCTTAGCGGTTGGGACAGGGTTCGAGCAGTACTTC
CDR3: CASSLAVGTGFEQYF

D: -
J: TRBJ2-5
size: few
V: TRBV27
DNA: TGTGCCAGCAGGCAGGACCAAGAGACCCAGTACTTC
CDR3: CASRQDQETQYF

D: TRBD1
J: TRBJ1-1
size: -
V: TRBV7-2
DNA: TGTGCCAGCAGCACACAGGGGATTTTGAACACTGAAGCTTTCTTT
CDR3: CASSTQGILNTEAFF

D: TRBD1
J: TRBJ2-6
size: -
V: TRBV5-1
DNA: TGCGCCAGCAGCGGGACAGGGTCTGGGGCCAACGTCCTGACTTTC
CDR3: CASSGTGSGANVLTF

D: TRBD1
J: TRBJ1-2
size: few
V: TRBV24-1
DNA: TGTGCCACCAGTGATTATTCCCACCGGGACAGGGAAAGTCGCGTCTATGGCTACACCTTC
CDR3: CATSDYSHRDRESRVYGYTF

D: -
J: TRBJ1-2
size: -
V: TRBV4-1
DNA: TGCGCCAGCAGCCAATCGTCAGTGACCGGTGGCTACACCTTC
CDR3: CASSQSSVTGGYTF

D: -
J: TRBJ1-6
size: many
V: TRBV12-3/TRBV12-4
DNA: TGTGCCAGCAGTTTAGAAGGCGCTTTAACCCTCCACTTT
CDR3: CASSLEGALTLHF

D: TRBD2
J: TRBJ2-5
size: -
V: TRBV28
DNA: TGTTGGGCTAGCGGGGGGCATCCCCAGTACTTC
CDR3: CWASGGHPQYF

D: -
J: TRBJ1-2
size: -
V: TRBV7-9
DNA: TGTGCCAGCAGCCACCTTCGGCAGGGTACGTTCGGCTACACCTTC
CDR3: CASSHLRQGTFGYTF

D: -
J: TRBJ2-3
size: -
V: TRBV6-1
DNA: TGTGCCGGCCTAACCGGGACGCGAACTTTAGATACGCAGTATTTT
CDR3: CAGLTGTRTLDTQYF

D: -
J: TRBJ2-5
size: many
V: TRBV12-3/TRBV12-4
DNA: TGTGCCAGCAGTCCGCACAGGAAAGAGACCCAGTACTTC
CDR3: CASSPHRKETQYF

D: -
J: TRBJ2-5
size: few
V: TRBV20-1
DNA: TGCAGTGCTCCGGGACCCCCATACCAAGAGACCCAGTACTTC
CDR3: CSAPGPPYQETQYF

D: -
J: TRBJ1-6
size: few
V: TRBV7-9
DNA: TGTGCCAGCAGCTTAGCGGAGTGGTCACCCCTCCACTTT
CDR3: CASSLAEWSPLHF

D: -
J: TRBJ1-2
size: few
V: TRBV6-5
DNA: TGTGCCAGCAGTTACACCCACAAAGACTATGGCTACACCTTC
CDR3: CASSYTHKDYGYTF

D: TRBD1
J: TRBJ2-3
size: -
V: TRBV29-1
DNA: TGCAGCCTCCGACAGGGGTTGACCACAGATACGCAGTATTTT
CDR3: CSLRQGLTTDTQYF

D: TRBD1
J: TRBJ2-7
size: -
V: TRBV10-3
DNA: TGTGCCGTCAGGGGACAGAGCCAGTACGAGCAGTACTTC
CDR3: CAVRGQSQYEQYF

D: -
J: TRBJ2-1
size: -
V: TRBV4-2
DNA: TGTGCCAGCTGGACGGGAGTAGGTAATGAGCAGTTCTTC
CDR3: CASWTGVGNEQFF

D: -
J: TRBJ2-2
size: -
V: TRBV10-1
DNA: TGCGCCAGCAGTGAGGGGACAACCACCGGGGAGCTGTTTTTT
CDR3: CASSEGTTTGELFF

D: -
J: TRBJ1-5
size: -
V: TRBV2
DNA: TGTGCCAGCAGAGGGATCTTGAGCAATCAGCCCCAGCATTTT
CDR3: CASRGILSNQPQHF

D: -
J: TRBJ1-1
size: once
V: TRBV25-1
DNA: TGTGCCAGCAGTTCGGGACTCCAGAACACTGAAGCTTTCTTT
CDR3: CASSSGLQNTEAFF

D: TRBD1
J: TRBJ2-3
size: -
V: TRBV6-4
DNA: TGTGCCAGCGGTGGGACAGGGACTACAGATACGCAGTATTTT
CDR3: CASGGTGTTDTQYF

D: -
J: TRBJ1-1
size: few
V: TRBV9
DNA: TGTGCCAGCAGCGTAGAGGGAACAGCGAACACTGAAGCTTTCTTT
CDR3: CASSVEGTANTEAFF

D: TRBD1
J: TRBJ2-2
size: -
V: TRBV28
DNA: TGTGCCAGCAGTGGCGGACAGGGCTGGCCCGGGGAGCTGTTTTTT
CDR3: CASSGGQGWPGELFF

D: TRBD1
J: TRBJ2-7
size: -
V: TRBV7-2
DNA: TGTGCCAGCGCATCCGGGACAGAGAACGAGCAGTACTTC
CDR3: CASASGTENEQYF

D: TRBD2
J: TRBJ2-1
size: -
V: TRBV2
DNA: TGTGCCAGCAGTAACTTCGGACTAGCGGGGGGTACAGGGCGCTCCTACAATGAGCAGTTCTTC
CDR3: CASSNFGLAGGTGRSYNEQFF